The subject of this entry is one T cell receptor beta chain. Its antigen is not identified. The data derive from a study of cytotoxic CD8 clonotypes in ibrutinib-treated CLL. Study-wide findings and caveats: Treatment saw public clonotypes, which were uncommon, either contract or stay stable.

Profiled with immunoSEQ multiplex PCR; TCRdb holds only in-frame clones, not every one. The sample carries tens of thousands of clones, 60% to 85% recorded once. The receptor was derived from a human donor with chronic lymphocytic leukemia. The source material was PBMCs, sampled after 36 months of ibrutinib treatment.

CDR3 coding DNA: TGTGCCAGCAGTTACGGTGCGGGCGAAGCTTTCTTT. Its translation is CASSYGAGEAFF. This chain joins TRBV6-5 and TRBJ1-1; D is undetermined. Germline lookup yields CDR1 MNHEY and CDR2 SVGAGI. V lost 2 bases and J lost 8, with 9 bases in between. The CDR3 spans 12 residues.